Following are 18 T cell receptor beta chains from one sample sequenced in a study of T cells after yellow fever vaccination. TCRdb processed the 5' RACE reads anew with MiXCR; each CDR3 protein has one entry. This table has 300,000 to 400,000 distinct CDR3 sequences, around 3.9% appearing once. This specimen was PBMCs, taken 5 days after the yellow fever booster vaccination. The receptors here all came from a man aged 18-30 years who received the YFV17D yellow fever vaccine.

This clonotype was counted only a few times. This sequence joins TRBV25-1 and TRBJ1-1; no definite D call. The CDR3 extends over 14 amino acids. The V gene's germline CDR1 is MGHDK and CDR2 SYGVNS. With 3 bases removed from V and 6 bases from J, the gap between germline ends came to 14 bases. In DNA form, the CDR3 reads TGTGCCAGCAGTGAGGCCACATTTATCGCTGAAGCTTTCTTT. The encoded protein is CASSEATFIAEAFF.

CDR3 bases: TGTGCCAGCAGCCCCGGGGGGGGGTTCGGTACGCAGTATTTT. It encodes CASSPGGGFGTQYF. The chain has TRBV7-2 and TRBJ2-3; 8 bases agree with TRBD2. With 5 bases clipped from V and 8 bases from J, the junction kept 9 bases outside the gene matches. This CDR3 comprises 14 residues. CDR1 and CDR2 from the germline V gene are SGHTA and FQGNSA.

In nucleotides, the CDR3 is TGTGCCAGCAGCGCTTCGGGACAGGGCAACGAGCAGTACTTC. Amino acid sequence: CASSASGQGNEQYF. This rearrangement joins TRBV9 to TRBJ2-7; 9 nucleotides line up with TRBD1. The CDR3 length is 14 residues. Germline values: CDR1 SGDLS, CDR2 YYNGEE. V trimming: 3 bases; J trimming: 5 bases; junction bases outside the gene matches: 6.

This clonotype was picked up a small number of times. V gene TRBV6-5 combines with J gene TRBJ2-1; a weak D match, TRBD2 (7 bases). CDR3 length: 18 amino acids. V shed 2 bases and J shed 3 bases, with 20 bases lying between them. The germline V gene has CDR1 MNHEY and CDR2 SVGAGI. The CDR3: CASSYQGGGAESYNEQFF. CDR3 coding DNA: TGTGCCAGCAGTTACCAGGGTGGGGGGGCGGAAAGCTACAATGAGCAGTTCTTC.

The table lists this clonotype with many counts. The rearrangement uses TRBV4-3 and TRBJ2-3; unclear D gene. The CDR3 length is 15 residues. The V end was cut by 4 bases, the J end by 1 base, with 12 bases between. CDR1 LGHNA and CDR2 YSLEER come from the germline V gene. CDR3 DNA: TGCGCCAGCAGCCCCTCCAGCGCCCGCACAGATACGCAGTATTTT. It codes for CASSPSSARTDTQYF.

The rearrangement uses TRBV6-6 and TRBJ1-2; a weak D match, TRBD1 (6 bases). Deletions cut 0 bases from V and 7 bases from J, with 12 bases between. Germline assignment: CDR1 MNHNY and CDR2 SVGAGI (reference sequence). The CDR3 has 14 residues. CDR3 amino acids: CASSYSRGAGGYTF. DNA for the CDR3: TGTGCCAGCAGTTACTCAAGGGGGGCGGGTGGCTACACCTTC.

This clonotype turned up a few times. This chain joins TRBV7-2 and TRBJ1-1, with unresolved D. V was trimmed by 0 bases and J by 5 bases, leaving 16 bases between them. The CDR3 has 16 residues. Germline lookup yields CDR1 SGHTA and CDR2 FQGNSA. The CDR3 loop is CASSLAPLGLWTEAFF. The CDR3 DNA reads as TGTGCCAGCAGCTTAGCTCCCCTAGGGTTATGGACTGAAGCTTTCTTT.

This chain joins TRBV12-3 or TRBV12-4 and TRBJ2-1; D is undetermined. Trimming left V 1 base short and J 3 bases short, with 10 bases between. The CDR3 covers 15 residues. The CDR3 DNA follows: TGTGCCAGCAGTTTAGGGGTGAAGGTCTACAATGAGCAGTTCTTC. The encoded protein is CASSLGVKVYNEQFF.

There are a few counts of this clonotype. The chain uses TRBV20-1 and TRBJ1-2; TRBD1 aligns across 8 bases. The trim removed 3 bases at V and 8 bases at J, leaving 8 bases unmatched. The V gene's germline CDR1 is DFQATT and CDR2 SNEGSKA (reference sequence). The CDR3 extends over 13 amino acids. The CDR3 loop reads CSASPGTGRGYTF. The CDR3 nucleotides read TGCAGTGCTAGCCCTGGGACAGGACGAGGCTACACCTTC.

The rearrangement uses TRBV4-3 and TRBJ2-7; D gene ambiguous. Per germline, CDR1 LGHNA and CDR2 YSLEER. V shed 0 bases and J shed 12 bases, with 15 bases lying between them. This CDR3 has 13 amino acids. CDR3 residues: CASSQDLGRHPYF. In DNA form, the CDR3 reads TGCGCCAGCAGCCAAGATCTTGGGCGACACCCGTACTTC.

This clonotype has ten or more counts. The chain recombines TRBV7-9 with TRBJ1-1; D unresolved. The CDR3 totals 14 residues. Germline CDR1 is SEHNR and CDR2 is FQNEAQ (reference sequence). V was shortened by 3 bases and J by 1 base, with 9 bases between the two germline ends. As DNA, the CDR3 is TGTGCCAGCAGCTTGTTATCGGGGAACACTGAAGCTTTCTTT. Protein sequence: CASSLLSGNTEAFF.

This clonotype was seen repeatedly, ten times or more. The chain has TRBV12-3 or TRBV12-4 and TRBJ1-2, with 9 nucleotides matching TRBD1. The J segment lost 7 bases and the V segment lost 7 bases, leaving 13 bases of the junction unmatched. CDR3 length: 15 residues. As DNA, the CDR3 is TGTGCCAGCACCCGGGACAGGGTCGAGGTCGGTGGCTACACCTTC. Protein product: CASTRDRVEVGGYTF.

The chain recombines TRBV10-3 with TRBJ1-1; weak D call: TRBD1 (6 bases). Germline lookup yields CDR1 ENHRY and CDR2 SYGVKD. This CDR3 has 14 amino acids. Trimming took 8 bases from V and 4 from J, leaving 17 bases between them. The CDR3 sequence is CAIATPGAGTEAFF. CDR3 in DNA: TGTGCCATCGCTACGCCGGGGGCTGGCACTGAAGCTTTCTTT.

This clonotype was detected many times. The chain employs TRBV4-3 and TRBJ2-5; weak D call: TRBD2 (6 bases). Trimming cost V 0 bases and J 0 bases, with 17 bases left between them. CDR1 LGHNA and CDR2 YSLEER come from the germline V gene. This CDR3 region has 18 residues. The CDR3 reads CASSQETGAGPYQETQYF. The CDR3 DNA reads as TGCGCCAGCAGCCAAGAGACCGGAGCGGGTCCGTACCAAGAGACCCAGTACTTC.

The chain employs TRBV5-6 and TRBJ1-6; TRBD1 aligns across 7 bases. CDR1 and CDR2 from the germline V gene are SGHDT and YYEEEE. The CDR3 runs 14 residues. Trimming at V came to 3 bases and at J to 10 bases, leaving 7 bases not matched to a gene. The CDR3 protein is CASSWEGAQSPLHF. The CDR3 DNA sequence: TGTGCCAGCAGCTGGGAGGGGGCGCAATCACCCCTCCACTTT.

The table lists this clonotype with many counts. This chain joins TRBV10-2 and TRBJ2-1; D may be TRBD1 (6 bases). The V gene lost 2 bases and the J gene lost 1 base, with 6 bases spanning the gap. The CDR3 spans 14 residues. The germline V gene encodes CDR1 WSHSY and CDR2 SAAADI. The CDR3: CASSEGQSYNEQFF. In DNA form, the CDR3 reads TGCGCCAGCAGTGAGGGACAGTCCTACAATGAGCAGTTCTTC.

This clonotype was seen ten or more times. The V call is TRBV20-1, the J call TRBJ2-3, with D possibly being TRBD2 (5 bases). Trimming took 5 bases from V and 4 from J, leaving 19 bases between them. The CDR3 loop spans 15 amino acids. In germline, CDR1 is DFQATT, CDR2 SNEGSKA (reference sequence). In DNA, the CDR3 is TGCAGTGCTCCCGACTACCGAGCACTCGCAGATACGCAGTATTTT. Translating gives CSAPDYRALADTQYF.

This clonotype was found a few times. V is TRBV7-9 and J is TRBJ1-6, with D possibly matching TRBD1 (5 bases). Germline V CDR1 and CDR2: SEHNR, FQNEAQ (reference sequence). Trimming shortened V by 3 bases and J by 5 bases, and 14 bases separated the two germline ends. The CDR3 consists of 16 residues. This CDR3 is CASSFLTGPDNSPLHF. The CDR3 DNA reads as TGTGCCAGCAGCTTCCTTACGGGACCAGATAATTCACCCCTCCACTTT.